Listed below are T cell receptor beta chains from one sample, sequenced in a study of blood T cell repertoires in COVID-19. Using immunoSEQ multiplex PCR, the repertoire was profiled, and TCRdb retains in-frame clones only, with some absent. In the table there are approximately 150,000 clones, around 86% of which are singletons. Input material: peripheral blood. The receptors were gathered from a man between 65 and 79 years old with acute or convalescent COVID-19. Each CDR3 is given with its conserved first and last residue. The D gene is left open where the match is weak. Clone size is shown for a subset of rows, as once, few, many or a class of expanded clone.

j_gene,d_gene,v_gene,abundance,CDR3aa,CDR3nt
TRBJ2-3,-,TRBV27,-,CASSLSGEGADTQYF,TGTGCCAGCAGTTTATCAGGGGAAGGAGCAGATACGCAGTATTTT
TRBJ2-1,-,TRBV6-5,-,CASSYSTPPREEQFF,TGTGCCAGCAGTTACTCCACCCCCCCCCGGGAGGAGCAGTTCTTC
TRBJ1-2,TRBD1,TRBV24-1,-,CATSWDRNYGYTF,TGTGCCACCAGTTGGGACAGGAACTATGGCTACACCTTC
TRBJ2-1,TRBD2,TRBV7-8,once,CASSLAFGLAGGNDEQFF,TGTGCCAGCAGCTTAGCTTTCGGACTAGCGGGAGGGAACGATGAGCAGTTCTTC
TRBJ1-1,TRBD1,TRBV6-5,few,CASSPRYRGSEAFF,TGTGCCAGCAGTCCGAGGTACAGGGGCTCTGAAGCTTTCTTT
TRBJ1-1,-,TRBV7-2,-,CASSPKSGNTEAFF,TGTGCCAGCAGCCCCAAATCCGGGAACACTGAAGCTTTCTTT
TRBJ2-1,TRBD2,TRBV9,-,CASSVAGGGLSYNEQFF,TGTGCCAGCAGCGTAGCTGGGGGGGGACTCTCCTACAATGAGCAGTTCTTC
TRBJ1-4,-,TRBV5-1,-,CASRTEIATNEKLFF,TGCGCCAGTAGGACAGAAATTGCAACTAATGAAAAACTGTTTTTT
TRBJ1-1,-,TRBV7-8,-,CASSLDGAANTEAFF,TGTGCCAGCAGCTTAGATGGGGCGGCGAACACTGAAGCTTTCTTT
TRBJ1-5,-,TRBV25-1,-,CASSPGKGQPQHF,TGTGCCAGCAGTCCAGGGAAGGGTCAGCCCCAGCATTTT
TRBJ2-1,TRBD2,TRBV4-2,many,CASSQALLAGGDNEQFF,TGTGCCAGCAGCCAAGCCCTTCTAGCGGGAGGGGACAATGAGCAGTTCTTC
TRBJ2-7,-,TRBV18,-,CASAGGEQYF,TGTGCCAGCGCAGGAGGCGAGCAGTACTTC